The rows below give T cell receptor beta chains drawn from one sample of a study of Ad26.COV2.S vaccination and SARS-CoV-2 variants. Assay used: immunoSEQ multiplex PCR; TCRdb lists only in-frame clones, some missing. Of hundreds of thousands of clones in the sample, about 87% were seen once. This specimen was peripheral blood, taken in a trial of Ad26.COV2.S vaccine versus placebo. These TCRs come from a person aged 18 to 59 who received the Ad26.COV2.S COVID-19 vaccine or a placebo. The CDR3 runs from the conserved cysteine through the conserved F or W. Each record gives: D gene, J gene, clone size, V gene, CDR3 protein, CDR3 DNA. A D gene is named only where the DNA matches it firmly. The listing skips clone size in some rows; elsewhere it reads once, few, many or a size class.

d_gene: NA
j_gene: TRBJ1-1
abundance: NA
v_gene: TRBV7-3
CDR3aa: CASSLIHPNTEAFF
CDR3nt: TGTGCCAGCAGCTTAATACACCCGAACACTGAAGCTTTCTTT

d_gene: NA
j_gene: TRBJ1-2
abundance: NA
v_gene: TRBV3-1/TRBV3-2
CDR3aa: CASSHHAGRGNYGYTF
CDR3nt: TGTGCCAGCAGCCATCACGCGGGACGGGGTAACTATGGCTACACCTTC

d_gene: NA
j_gene: TRBJ1-3
abundance: NA
v_gene: TRBV30
CDR3aa: CAWSPQDYSGNTIYF
CDR3nt: TGTGCCTGGAGTCCCCAGGACTACTCTGGAAACACCATATATTTT

d_gene: NA
j_gene: TRBJ2-6
abundance: NA
v_gene: TRBV29-1
CDR3aa: CSVDSAGANVLTF
CDR3nt: TGCAGCGTTGATTCTGCTGGGGCCAACGTCCTGACTTTC

d_gene: NA
j_gene: TRBJ2-2
abundance: once
v_gene: TRBV19
CDR3aa: CASSIIVILGGELFF
CDR3nt: TGTGCCAGTAGTATAATCGTTATCCTGGGAGGGGAGCTGTTTTTT

d_gene: NA
j_gene: TRBJ2-7
abundance: NA
v_gene: TRBV6-5
CDR3aa: CASSPWGDHEQYF
CDR3nt: TGTGCCAGCAGTCCCTGGGGTGACCACGAGCAGTACTTC

d_gene: NA
j_gene: TRBJ2-5
abundance: NA
v_gene: TRBV7-3
CDR3aa: CASSPGGTQYF
CDR3nt: TGTGCCAGCAGCCCAGGAGGGACCCAGTACTTC

d_gene: NA
j_gene: TRBJ1-4
abundance: NA
v_gene: TRBV5-1
CDR3aa: CASSHRDRAEKLFF
CDR3nt: TGCGCCAGCAGCCACCGGGATAGAGCAGAAAAACTGTTTTTT

d_gene: TRBD1
j_gene: TRBJ1-6
abundance: NA
v_gene: TRBV5-1
CDR3aa: CASSERTGRESPLHF
CDR3nt: TGCGCCAGCAGCGAACGGACAGGGCGGGAGTCACCCCTCCACTTT

d_gene: TRBD1
j_gene: TRBJ2-3
abundance: NA
v_gene: TRBV29-1
CDR3aa: CSVAQGGGDTQYF
CDR3nt: TGCAGCGTTGCACAGGGGGGTGGAGATACGCAGTATTTT

d_gene: NA
j_gene: TRBJ1-2
abundance: NA
v_gene: TRBV6-2/TRBV6-3
CDR3aa: CASSGAGLEYGYTF
CDR3nt: TGTGCCAGCAGCGGCGCAGGACTGGAATATGGCTACACCTTC

d_gene: TRBD1
j_gene: TRBJ2-3
abundance: NA
v_gene: TRBV9
CDR3aa: CASSIGTGRTDTQYF
CDR3nt: TGTGCCAGCAGCATCGGGACAGGGAGGACAGATACGCAGTATTTT

d_gene: NA
j_gene: TRBJ1-2
abundance: NA
v_gene: TRBV5-1
CDR3aa: CASSLDREGASGF
CDR3nt: TGCGCCAGCAGCTTAGACCGGGAAGGGGCGTCAGGCTTC

d_gene: NA
j_gene: TRBJ2-7
abundance: NA
v_gene: TRBV4-2
CDR3aa: CASSQDRSHWGTYEQYF
CDR3nt: TGTGCCAGCAGCCAAGATCGTTCCCACTGGGGAACCTACGAGCAGTACTTC

d_gene: NA
j_gene: TRBJ1-1
abundance: once
v_gene: TRBV6-5
CDR3aa: CASSYRTTDEAFF
CDR3nt: TGTGCCAGCAGTTACCGAACCACGGATGAAGCTTTCTTT

d_gene: TRBD1
j_gene: TRBJ1-2
abundance: NA
v_gene: TRBV19
CDR3aa: CASSATGTGSISYGYTF
CDR3nt: TGTGCCAGTAGTGCAACCGGGACAGGGTCAATTAGCTATGGCTACACCTTC

d_gene: NA
j_gene: TRBJ1-2
abundance: NA
v_gene: TRBV5-4
CDR3aa: CASSLGPTAHNYGYTF
CDR3nt: TGTGCCAGCAGCTTGGGGCCGACAGCCCATAACTATGGCTACACCTTC

d_gene: NA
j_gene: TRBJ1-6
abundance: many
v_gene: TRBV4-2
CDR3aa: CASSQGEGDSPLHF
CDR3nt: TGTGCCAGCAGCCAAGGGGAAGGTGATTCACCCCTCCACTTT

d_gene: TRBD2
j_gene: TRBJ2-3
abundance: NA
v_gene: TRBV5-1
CDR3aa: CASSFPASGGGSRTDTQYF
CDR3nt: TGCGCCAGCAGCTTCCCGGCCAGCGGGGGAGGAAGTAGGACAGATACGCAGTATTTT

d_gene: NA
j_gene: TRBJ2-7
abundance: NA
v_gene: TRBV3-1/TRBV3-2
CDR3aa: CASSQVRSNEQYF
CDR3nt: TGTGCCAGCAGCCAAGTCAGGTCCAATGAGCAGTACTTC

d_gene: NA
j_gene: TRBJ2-5
abundance: once
v_gene: TRBV25-1
CDR3aa: CASSEWRDLGETQYF
CDR3nt: TGTGCCAGCAGTGAATGGAGGGATCTGGGAGAGACCCAGTACTTC

d_gene: NA
j_gene: TRBJ1-6
abundance: NA
v_gene: TRBV7-9
CDR3aa: CASSQDSSSYNSPLHF
CDR3nt: TGTGCCAGCAGCCAGGACAGCAGCTCCTATAATTCACCCCTCCACTTT

d_gene: NA
j_gene: TRBJ2-1
abundance: NA
v_gene: TRBV7-6
CDR3aa: CASSLLAANNEQFF
CDR3nt: TGTGCCAGCAGCTTACTAGCTGCCAACAATGAGCAGTTCTTC

d_gene: NA
j_gene: TRBJ1-2
abundance: NA
v_gene: TRBV12-3/TRBV12-4
CDR3aa: CASRSGQHGYTF
CDR3nt: TGTGCCAGCAGATCTGGACAGCATGGCTACACCTTC

d_gene: TRBD1
j_gene: TRBJ2-7
abundance: NA
v_gene: TRBV30
CDR3aa: CAWSVVDRGPQEYF
CDR3nt: TGTGCCTGGAGTGTAGTAGACAGGGGTCCCCAGGAGTACTTC

d_gene: NA
j_gene: TRBJ1-2
abundance: NA
v_gene: TRBV5-1
CDR3aa: CASSKTHYPDGYTF
CDR3nt: TGCGCCAGTTCGAAAACCCACTACCCCGATGGCTACACCTTC

d_gene: NA
j_gene: TRBJ1-1
abundance: NA
v_gene: TRBV7-8
CDR3aa: CASSLDRMNTEAFF
CDR3nt: TGTGCCAGCAGCTTAGACAGGATGAACACTGAAGCTTTCTTT

d_gene: TRBD1
j_gene: TRBJ2-3
abundance: NA
v_gene: TRBV3-1/TRBV3-2
CDR3aa: CASSRDRSTDTQYF
CDR3nt: TGTGCCAGCAGCCGGGACAGGAGCACAGATACGCAGTATTTT

d_gene: NA
j_gene: TRBJ1-6
abundance: NA
v_gene: TRBV27
CDR3aa: CASTKESPSSPLHF
CDR3nt: TGTGCCAGCACCAAAGAGTCGCCTAGCTCACCCCTCCACTTT

d_gene: NA
j_gene: TRBJ2-2
abundance: once
v_gene: TRBV9
CDR3aa: CASSSVNTGELFF
CDR3nt: TGTGCCAGCAGCTCAGTAAACACCGGGGAGCTGTTTTTT

d_gene: TRBD1
j_gene: TRBJ2-2
abundance: NA
v_gene: TRBV28
CDR3aa: CASSIDRGRYTGELFF
CDR3nt: TGTGCCAGCAGTATCGACAGGGGGCGGTATACCGGGGAGCTGTTTTTT

d_gene: NA
j_gene: TRBJ2-2
abundance: few
v_gene: TRBV28
CDR3aa: CASSPRVRAGTGELFF
CDR3nt: TGTGCCAGCAGTCCCAGGGTGCGGGCGGGAACCGGGGAGCTGTTTTTT

d_gene: TRBD2
j_gene: TRBJ2-3
abundance: NA
v_gene: TRBV10-3
CDR3aa: CATMEGSGISTDTQYF
CDR3nt: TGTGCCACCATGGAGGGTAGCGGGATAAGCACAGATACGCAGTATTTT